The clone carrying this TCR beta chain was recorded many times. Its antigen is currently unknown. TCRdb itself ran the multiplex PCR reads through MiXCR, one entry per CDR3 protein. The table lists roughly 260,000 distinct CDR3 sequences, around 30% of them singletons. This entry comes from a study of breast tumors, draining lymph nodes, adjacent tissues. The study's findings and limits: Data fit most tumor T cells coming from lymph node, expanding in tumor. Data only fit, rather than demonstrated, lymph node origin of most tumor T cells.

This CDR3 region has 11 residues. Germline assignment: CDR1 LGHDT and CDR2 YNNKEL (reference sequence). V lost 4 bases and J lost 8, with 8 bases in between. Samples came from axillary lymph nodes draining the breast cancer. This clonotype originated in a female donor with breast cancer. Some clones in this sample may be carry-over from other donors' samples. Sequencing input: axillary lymph node tissue. The J gene is TRBJ1-2, the V gene TRBV3-1; possible D gene TRBD1, 5 bases. The CDR3 region is CASSLTGGYTF. The CDR3, as DNA: TGTGCCAGCAGCCTAACAGGAGGCTACACCTTC.